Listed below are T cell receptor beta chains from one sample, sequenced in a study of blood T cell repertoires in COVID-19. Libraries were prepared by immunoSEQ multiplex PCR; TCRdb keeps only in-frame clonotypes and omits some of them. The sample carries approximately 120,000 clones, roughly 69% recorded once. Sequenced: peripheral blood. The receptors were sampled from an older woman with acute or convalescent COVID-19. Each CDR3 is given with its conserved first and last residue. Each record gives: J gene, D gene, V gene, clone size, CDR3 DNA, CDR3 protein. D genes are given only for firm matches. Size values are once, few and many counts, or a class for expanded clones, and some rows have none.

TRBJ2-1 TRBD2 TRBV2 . TGTGCCAGCAGGTGGAGCGGGAGTGGGTATGAGCAGTTCTTC CASRWSGSGYEQFF
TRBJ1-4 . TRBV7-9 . TGTGCCAGCAGCTTTCCCCCTCTTGAAAAACTGTTTTTT CASSFPPLEKLFF
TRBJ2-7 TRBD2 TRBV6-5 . TGTGCCAGCAGTTACGGGGGGGTCTACGAGCAGTACTTC CASSYGGVYEQYF
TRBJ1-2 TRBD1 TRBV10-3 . TGTGCCGCCACCTCAGGGGGCGCGGGCTATGGCTACACCTTC CAATSGGAGYGYTF
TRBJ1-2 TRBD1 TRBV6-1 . TGTGCCAGCAGTGAGCGGGACAGGGGAATTGGTGGCGGCTACACCTTC CASSERDRGIGGGYTF
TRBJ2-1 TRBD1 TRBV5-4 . TGTGCCAGCAGCCCGGACAGGCATAATGAGCAGTTCTTC CASSPDRHNEQFF
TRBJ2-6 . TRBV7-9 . TGTGCCAGCAGCTCGGAGAGAGGGCTGCTAGGGGCCAACGTCCTGACTTTC CASSSERGLLGANVLTF
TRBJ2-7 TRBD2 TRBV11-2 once TGTGCCAGCAGCAAACTAGCGGGGGGCCCCTACGAGCAGTACTTC CASSKLAGGPYEQYF
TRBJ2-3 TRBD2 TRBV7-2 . TGTGCCAGCAGCTTCCGGACTAGCGGGGGGGCTACAGATACGCAGTATTTT CASSFRTSGGATDTQYF
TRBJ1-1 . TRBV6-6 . TGTGCCAGTAGCAGGGTCGCAGACACTGAAGCTTTCTTT CASSRVADTEAFF
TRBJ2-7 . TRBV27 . TGTGCCAGCAGTTTATCGATGACAACCGGGCAGTACTTC CASSLSMTTGQYF
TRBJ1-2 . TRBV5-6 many TGTGCCAGCAGCTTGGGTCCCAGCTATGGCTACACCTTC CASSLGPSYGYTF
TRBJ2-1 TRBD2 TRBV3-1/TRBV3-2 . TGTGCCAGCAGCCCTAGCGGGAGAGTGGATGAGCAGTTCTTC CASSPSGRVDEQFF
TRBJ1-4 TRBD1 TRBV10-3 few TGTGCCATCAGCCCGGGACAGGGTAATGAAAAACTGTTTTTT CAISPGQGNEKLFF
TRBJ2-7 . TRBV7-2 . TGTGCCAGCGGACTGTGGGGGCCGGGTTACGAGCAGTACTTC CASGLWGPGYEQYF
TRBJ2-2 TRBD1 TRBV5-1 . TGCGCCAGCAGCTTGGAGGGACAGGGGGCCTCTCTAGAGCTGTTTTTT CASSLEGQGASLELFF
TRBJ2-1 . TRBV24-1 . TGTGCCACCAGTGGGGGTCAGGGCGCGTACAATGAGCAGTTCTTC CATSGGQGAYNEQFF
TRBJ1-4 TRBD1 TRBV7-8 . TGTGCCAGCAGCTTAGATGACAGGGGCGCAGGAAATGAAAAACTGTTTTTT CASSLDDRGAGNEKLFF
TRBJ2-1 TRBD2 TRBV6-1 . TGTGCCAGCAGTGAAATGGCGGGAGGGCCCTACAATGAGCAGTTCTTC CASSEMAGGPYNEQFF
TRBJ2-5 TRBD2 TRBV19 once TGTGCCAGTAGTACCCGACTAGCGGGGGGGCGCGAGACCCAGTACTTC CASSTRLAGGRETQYF
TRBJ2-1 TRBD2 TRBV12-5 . TGTGCTAGTGGTTCGTTCCTAAGTCGCGGGAGTTACAATGAGCAGTTCTTC CASGSFLSRGSYNEQFF
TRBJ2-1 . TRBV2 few TGTGCCAGCAGTGAACCAAGGGGCTCCTACAATGAGCAGTTCTTC CASSEPRGSYNEQFF
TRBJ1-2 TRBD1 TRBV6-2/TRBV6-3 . TGTGCCAGCAGCCAGGTGGACAGGGTTTATGGCTACACCTTC CASSQVDRVYGYTF
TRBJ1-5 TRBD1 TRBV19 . TGTGCCAGTAGGGAATCACAGGGGGCAAGCAATCAGCCCCAGCATTTT CASRESQGASNQPQHF
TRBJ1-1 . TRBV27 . TGTGCCAGCAGTTTAGCGGGGGGCGGAAGGATCATGAACACTGAAGCTTTCTTT CASSLAGGGRIMNTEAFF
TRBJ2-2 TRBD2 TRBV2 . TGTGCCTGGGGGGGACTAGCGGGATTCACCGGGGAGCTGTTTTTT CAWGGLAGFTGELFF
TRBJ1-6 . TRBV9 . TGTGCCAGCAGCGTAGAGGGGAGGGGGAATTCACCCCTCCACTTT CASSVEGRGNSPLHF
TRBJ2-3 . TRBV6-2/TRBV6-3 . TGTGCCAGCAGTTACGGCGGGGGCCGCACAGATACGCAGTATTTT CASSYGGGRTDTQYF
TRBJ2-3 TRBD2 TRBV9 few TGTGCCAGCAGCGTAGGACTAGCGTCAGATACGCAGTATTTT CASSVGLASDTQYF
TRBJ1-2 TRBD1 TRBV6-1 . TGTGCCAGCAGTGAAGACAGGGGCTATGGCTACACCTTC CASSEDRGYGYTF
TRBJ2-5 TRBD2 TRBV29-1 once TGCAGCGTTGCTTTACGGGACCCAAGCGGGAGCGGCGAGACCCAGTACTTC CSVALRDPSGSGETQYF
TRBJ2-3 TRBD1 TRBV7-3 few TGTGCCAGCAGCCCATTCCGGGACAGGGGACCAGATACGCAGTATTTT CASSPFRDRGPDTQYF
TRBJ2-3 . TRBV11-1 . TGTGCCAGCAGGTCACAGGGAACGGGCACAGATACGCAGTATTTT CASRSQGTGTDTQYF
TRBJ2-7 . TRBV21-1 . TGTGCCAGCAGTAACAAGGACAGCTACGAGCAGTACTTC CASSNKDSYEQYF
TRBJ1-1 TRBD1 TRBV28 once TGTGCCAGCAGCGTCCCGGACGGGACAGCTGAAGCTTTCTTT CASSVPDGTAEAFF
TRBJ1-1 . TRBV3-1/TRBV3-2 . TGTGCCAGGGCGGGGGACCATGATGTGGCTTTCTTT CARAGDHDVAFF
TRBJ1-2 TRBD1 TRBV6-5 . TGTGCCCTACTACTCGCCGGGACAGGGGGTGGCTACACCTTC CALLLAGTGGGYTF
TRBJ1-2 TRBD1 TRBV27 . TGTGCCAGCAGTTTAACGACAGGGAGAGGCTACACCTTC CASSLTTGRGYTF
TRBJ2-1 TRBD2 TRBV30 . TGTGCCTGGAGTGTAATGGGACTAGCGGGCTCCAATGAGCAGTTCTTC CAWSVMGLAGSNEQFF
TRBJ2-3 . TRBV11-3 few TGTGCCAGCAGCCTCGGTCGGGGGTATACGCAGTATTTT CASSLGRGYTQYF
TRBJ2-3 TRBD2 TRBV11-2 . TGTGCCAGCAGACCGACTAGCGGGGGACTCACAGATACGCAGTATTTT CASRPTSGGLTDTQYF
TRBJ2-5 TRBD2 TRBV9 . TGTGCCAGCAGCCCCGCGGGGGGGGGAGAGACCCAGTACTTC CASSPAGGGETQYF
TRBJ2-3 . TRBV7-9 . TGTGCCAGCAGCTTAGGGGTGGGGGGAGTCACAGATACGCAGTATTTT CASSLGVGGVTDTQYF
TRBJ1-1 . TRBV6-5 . TGTGCCAGCAGTTACTCGAGGGCGGGGTTCGGAGCTTTCTTT CASSYSRAGFGAFF
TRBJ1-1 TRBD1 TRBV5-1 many TGCGCCAGCAGCTTGGGGATGGGACAGCGTGAAGCTTTCTTT CASSLGMGQREAFF